This is a list of T cell receptor beta chains from one sample in a study of technical replicates of blood from a few donors. TCRdb keeps only in-frame clones here, not all; method: immunoSEQ multiplex PCR. Seen here are roughly 82,000 clones, 96% observed once, and the top ten hold roughly 0.34%. Sequencing was done on a sample of T cells isolated from PBMCs. All receptors derive from a human donor in good health. Both conserved end residues are part of each CDR3. Clone size appears in some rows only: once, few, many, or a class for an expanded clone.

abundance,j_gene,v_gene,CDR3aa
-,TRBJ1-2,TRBV7-9,CASSLARSIDGYTF
-,TRBJ2-3,TRBV30,CAWSPETGAYTDTQYF
-,TRBJ2-3,TRBV2,CASRTRASTDTQYF
once,TRBJ2-7,TRBV28,CASSFYLAGVVEQYF
-,TRBJ1-1,TRBV5-5,CASSQRGGGTEAFF
few,TRBJ2-7,TRBV19,CASMYNYEQYF
-,TRBJ2-5,TRBV27,CASRAWGEGEQETQYF
-,TRBJ2-5,TRBV30,CAWSYPGPETQYF
-,TRBJ2-7,TRBV7-6,CASSPQGGYEQYF
-,TRBJ2-1,TRBV7-9,CASSLAIGQSNEQFF
-,TRBJ2-7,TRBV10-3,CAIREGASSYEQYF
-,TRBJ1-1,TRBV6-5,CATQSYDRGAFF
-,TRBJ2-7,TRBV6-1,CASSEGVSETYEQYF
-,TRBJ2-3,TRBV7-2,CASRLAGFPADTQYF
-,TRBJ1-2,TRBV29-1,CSVEDYRGYGYTF
-,TRBJ2-7,TRBV28,CASSSSGGLPFYEQYF
-,TRBJ2-5,TRBV5-6,CASSLFVQGKETQYF
once,TRBJ2-5,TRBV5-1,CASSLRLAEETQYF
-,TRBJ2-5,TRBV7-6,CASSLNPPAGVRETQYF
-,TRBJ2-6,TRBV28,CASRVTRGANVLTF
-,TRBJ2-1,TRBV7-2,CASSLEAGKHNEQFF
-,TRBJ2-3,TRBV9,CASSVVGTSTDTQYF
-,TRBJ1-5,TRBV9,CASSVDSSNQPQHF
-,TRBJ1-5,TRBV10-1,CASSRAGNQPQHF
-,TRBJ2-7,TRBV19,CASSLLAGVSYEQYF
-,TRBJ1-1,TRBV19,CASSIGRGTEAFF
-,TRBJ1-2,TRBV7-6,CASSLDGEDGGYTF
-,TRBJ2-7,TRBV20-1,CSATGTDEQYF
-,TRBJ2-1,TRBV11-2,CASNQDRGAYNEQFF
-,TRBJ1-1,TRBV6-5,CASTLDRVNTEAFF
-,TRBJ1-1,TRBV5-1,CASTSGVGMNTEAFF
-,TRBJ2-3,TRBV7-9,CASSYYTDTQYF
-,TRBJ2-7,TRBV6-1,CASDGDRVYEQYF